The 10 T cell receptor beta chains in this list originate from one sample, sequenced in a study of T cells expressing NK-cell markers. TCRdb reprocessed the 5' RACE reads and keeps a single row for each CDR3 protein, giving no DNA. This specimen shows about 450,000 distinct CDR3 sequences; the ten leading clones hold roughly 8%. Sequenced input: blood T cells: a sorted CD56 or NKG2C T cell subset, CD4+ or CD8+ T cells, or bulk PBMC T cells (not recorded which). These receptors were taken from a woman aged 18 to 75 in good health.

The chain carries TRBV29-1 and TRBJ2-7; the TCRdb call, TRBD2, lacks DNA for checking. Germline V CDR1 and CDR2: SQVTM, ANQGSEA. The CDR3 sequence is 11 residues long. CDR3 sequence: CSALILYEQYF.

This CDR3 reads CASSLASLPTDTQYF. This chain joins TRBV27 and TRBJ2-3; as DNA is missing, the TRBD2 call by TCRdb cannot be tested. CDR1 and CDR2 (germline): MNHEY, SMNVEV (reference sequence). CDR3 size: 15 residues.

This chain uses TRBV12-3 or TRBV12-4 with TRBJ1-5. This CDR3 is built from 15 residues. The CDR3 loop reads CASSLRGNSNQPQHF.

V and J are TRBV25-1 and TRBJ2-3; no DNA is available, so the TRBD1 call from TCRdb remains unchecked. The CDR3 loop spans 16 amino acids. Germline assignment: CDR1 MGHDK and CDR2 SYGVNS. The CDR3 is CASSGRDTGGKDTQYF.

The V call is TRBV4-3, the J call TRBJ2-2; TCRdb picks TRBD2, but there is no DNA to check that call. Germline V gene lookup returns CDR1 LGHNA and CDR2 YSLEER. This CDR3 contains 13 residues. The chain's CDR3 is CASTDTSTGELFF.

V gene TRBV3-1 combines with J gene TRBJ1-1. CDR3 length equals 13 residues. Germline CDR1 LGHDT, CDR2 YNNKEL (reference sequence). This chain's CDR3 is CASSQFLNTEAFF.

This rearrangement joins TRBV11-2 to TRBJ2-3; absent DNA, TCRdb's TRBD1 call cannot be checked. Germline V CDR1 and CDR2: SGHAT, FQNNGV. CDR3 length equals 15 residues. The CDR3 here is CASSRQGMSTDTQYF.

The chain combines TRBV7-6 with TRBJ1-4; as DNA is missing, the TRBD1 call by TCRdb cannot be tested. The CDR3 consists of 14 residues. The germline V gene encodes CDR1 SGHVS and CDR2 FNYEAQ. CDR3 sequence reads: CASSSSTGGEKLFF.

V is TRBV19 and J is TRBJ2-1; TCRdb selects TRBD1, and the lack of DNA leaves this call unchecked. Germline V gene sequence: CDR1 LNHDA, CDR2 SQIVND (reference sequence). CDR3 size: 15 residues. CDR3 loop: CASSIPGYPYNEQFF.

This rearrangement joins TRBV12-3 or TRBV12-4 to TRBJ2-7; TCRdb picks TRBD1, but there is no DNA to check that call. This CDR3 has 13 residues. CDR3 sequence reads: CASSGAGSHEQYF.